These 20 T cell receptor beta chains originate from one sample sequenced in a study of blood T cell repertoires in COVID-19 (dated by TCRdb to 2018 to 2020). Libraries were constructed by the immunoSEQ multiplex PCR assay. Not all clones reach the TCRdb copy of this immuneACCESS table, which keeps in-frame sequences only. Checked studies attribute under half of the gap to unresolved V genes and leave the rest unexplained. For this sample the table gives some 290,000 clones, of which roughly 85% were detected only once. The top ten hold less than 6% of the sample. Sequenced sample: peripheral blood. The receptor source for this set is a man aged 55 to 70 who had recovered from COVID-19.

A note on this clone: Other nucleotide sequences from this sample produce the same CDR3. The chain is built from TRBV12-3 or TRBV12-4 and TRBJ2-1; the D is unclear. The CDR3 sequence is 12 residues long. V lost 3 bases, J lost 3 bases, and 3 bases lay in between. CDR3 sequence: CASSFYYNEQFF. The CDR3 DNA follows: TGTGCCAGCAGTTTTTACTACAATGAGCAGTTCTTC.

This chain uses TRBV19 with TRBJ2-6; 7 bases map to TRBD1. Trimming took 2 bases from V and 2 from J; bases not matched to a gene: 0. CDR1 and CDR2 (germline): LNHDA, SQIVND (reference sequence). The CDR3 loop spans 15 amino acids. The CDR3 sequence is CASSIQGAGANVLTF. The CDR3 DNA is TGTGCCAGTAGTATACAGGGGGCTGGGGCCAACGTCCTGACTTTC.

The chain uses TRBV11-1 and TRBJ2-1, with 10 bases fitting TRBD2. Trimming took 4 bases from V and 10 from J; bases not matched to a gene: 10. Germline assignment: CDR1 SGHAT and CDR2 FQDESV (reference sequence). This CDR3 is 15 amino acids long. The CDR3 nucleotides are TGTGCCAGCAGCTCGACTAGCGGGTTCCTTAACGAGCAGTTCTTC. This codes for CASSSTSGFLNEQFF.

With respect to this clone: Other DNA sequences within the sample encode an identical CDR3. The CDR3 is CASSFRGAYEQYF. Written as DNA, the CDR3 is TGTGCCAGCAGTTTCCGGGGTGCCTACGAGCAGTACTTC. V is TRBV12-3 or TRBV12-4 and J is TRBJ2-7, with D possibly being TRBD2 (5 bases). The CDR3 spans 13 residues. V was clipped by 3 bases and J by 2 bases, with 8 bases between them.

The chain is built from TRBV7-2 and TRBJ2-7, with a tentative D call TRBD1 (5 bases). There are 16 residues in the CDR3. Germline assignment: CDR1 SGHTA and CDR2 FQGNSA. V was clipped by 1 base and J by 1 base, with 14 bases between them. In DNA form, the CDR3 reads TGTGCCAGCAGCTTAGGGGGCAGGGCTGGTTCCTACGAGCAGTACTTC. Its protein product is CASSLGGRAGSYEQYF.

The chain combines TRBV7-9 with TRBJ2-5, with a possible D match to TRBD1 (5 bases). CDR1 and CDR2 (germline): SEHNR, FQNEAQ (reference sequence). V dropped 2 bases and J dropped 5 bases, with 9 bases sitting between them. CDR3 length: 13 residues. The CDR3 region is CASSLRQGETQYF. Written as DNA, the CDR3 is TGTGCCAGCAGCTTACGGCAGGGCGAGACCCAGTACTTC.

This clone was picked up one time. V gene TRBV20-1 combines with J gene TRBJ2-1; 10 bases match TRBD2. The V segment lost 3 bases and the J segment 2 bases; nucleotides outside the gene matches: 10. From germline, CDR1 is DFQATT and CDR2 SNEGSKA (reference sequence). This CDR3 has 17 residues. The chain's CDR3 is CSASGLAAKITYNEQFF. As DNA, the CDR3 is TGCAGTGCTAGTGGACTAGCGGCGAAAATTACCTACAATGAGCAGTTCTTC.

The chain has TRBV2 and TRBJ2-2, with 13 positions matching TRBD2. Germline V lookup: CDR1 SNHLY, CDR2 FYNNEI. Trimming cost V 7 bases and J 7 bases; bases outside gene matches: 15. CDR3 size: 18 residues. CDR3 in amino acids: CASIRTGRLAGGVGELFF. DNA of the CDR3: TGTGCCAGCATCAGGACAGGGCGACTAGCGGGAGGCGTCGGGGAGCTGTTTTTT.

This sequence joins TRBV19 and TRBJ2-3; perhaps TRBD2 as D (5 bases). V was clipped by 7 bases and J by 2 bases, with 16 bases between them. Germline V gives CDR1 LNHDA, CDR2 SQIVND (reference sequence). The CDR3 runs 15 residues. CDR3 residues: CASNRDELNTDTQYF. CDR3 DNA sequence: TGTGCCAGTAATCGGGATGAGCTTAACACAGATACGCAGTATTTT.

CDR3: CASSWGQGEIGKNYNEQFF. In nucleotides, the CDR3 is TGTGCCAGCAGCTGGGGACAGGGGGAGATCGGGAAAAACTACAATGAGCAGTTCTTC. The chain carries TRBV5-5 and TRBJ2-1; TRBD1 matches at 11 bases. V was clipped by 3 bases and J by 3 bases; unmatched bases: 14. This CDR3 has 19 amino acids. Per the germline V gene, CDR1 is SGHKS and CDR2 is YYEKEE (reference sequence).

This chain links TRBV3-1 (or the pseudogene TRBV3-2) with TRBJ2-1, with a possible D match to TRBD1 (6 bases). The CDR3 sequence is 14 residues long. Germline V gene sequence: CDR1 LGHDT, CDR2 YNNKEL (reference sequence). V was clipped by 1 base and J by 8 bases, with 12 bases between them. The CDR3 DNA follows: TGTGCCAGCAGCCAAGTAGGGGGTACGGATGAGCAGTTCTTC. This gives the protein CASSQVGGTDEQFF.

The rearrangement uses TRBV19 and TRBJ2-1; 8 bases match TRBD2. This CDR3 region has 16 residues. Looked up from germline, CDR1 is LNHDA and CDR2 is SQIVND (reference sequence). V shed 3 bases and J 7 bases; nucleotides not matched to a gene: 11. As DNA, the CDR3 is TGTGCCAGTAGTATGGGGTCCCGGGGGGGTCGGAATGAGCAGTTCTTC. It encodes CASSMGSRGGRNEQFF.

The sample holds a few counts of this clone. The chain is built from TRBV5-1 and TRBJ2-7; the match to TRBD2 covers 12 bases. The CDR3 is 16 amino acids. From germline, CDR1 is SGHRS and CDR2 YFSETQ. Trimming removed 1 base from V and 4 bases from J; junction bases left unmatched: 6. The CDR3 nucleotides are TGCGCCAGCAGCTTGCCGGCTAGCGGGGGGGCTTACGAGCAGTACTTC. This encodes CASSLPASGGAYEQYF.

The count of this clone is one. The chain combines TRBV5-1 with TRBJ2-3, with 14 bases identical to TRBD2. CDR1 is SGHRS, CDR2 YFSETQ, per germline. CDR3 size: 17 residues. Trimming removed 4 bases from V and 4 bases from J; junction bases left unmatched: 8. CDR3 sequence: CASSRGTSGSVSDTQYF. For the CDR3, the DNA is TGCGCCAGCAGCCGGGGGACTAGCGGGAGTGTTTCAGATACGCAGTATTTT.

The V call is TRBV2, the J call TRBJ2-5, with a possible D match to TRBD1 (6 bases). Germline V CDR1 and CDR2: SNHLY, FYNNEI. Trimming removed 6 bases at V and 5 bases at J, with 19 bases between. This CDR3 is 15 amino acids long. This CDR3 is CASRQGTLPRETQYF. The CDR3, as DNA: TGTGCCAGCAGACAGGGAACACTCCCACGGGAGACCCAGTACTTC.

This chain connects TRBV24-1 to TRBJ2-1, with 10 positions matching TRBD1. V trimming: 4 bases; J trimming: 6 bases; junction bases outside the gene matches: 5. The CDR3 totals 15 residues. Germline V gives CDR1 KGHDR, CDR2 SFDVKD. The CDR3 coding sequence is TGTGCCACCAGTGAGTTCCGGGACAGGGGCAATGAGCAGTTCTTC. Protein product: CATSEFRDRGNEQFF.

The chain joins TRBV2 to TRBJ2-2, with D possibly TRBD2 on 6 matching bases. The V and J ends lost 3 bases and 6 bases respectively, with 14 bases between them. In germline, CDR1 is SNHLY, CDR2 FYNNEI. This CDR3 is built from 15 residues. CDR3 nucleotide sequence: TGTGCCAGCAGTGAGGAGGGAGTGGGCGCCGGGGAGCTGTTTTTT. Its protein product is CASSEEGVGAGELFF.

The genes are TRBV11-2 and TRBJ1-1; D is possibly TRBD1 (5 bases). The V gene lost 1 base and the J gene lost 7 bases, with 10 bases spanning the gap. CDR1 and CDR2 from the germline V gene are SGHAT and FQNNGV. This CDR3 has 13 residues. This CDR3 reads CASSLAVQGEAFF. As DNA, the CDR3 is TGTGCCAGCAGCTTAGCGGTCCAGGGTGAAGCTTTCTTT.

V usage is TRBV19 and J usage is TRBJ2-1; a possible D gene is TRBD2 (5 bases). Trimming cost V 3 bases and J 9 bases, with 24 bases left between them. Germline V lookup: CDR1 LNHDA, CDR2 SQIVND (reference sequence). The CDR3 is made up of 17 amino acids. The CDR3 coding sequence is TGTGCCAGTAGTATCATCACCGGACCATCCTCCGGAGGTGAGCAGTTCTTC. Its protein is CASSIITGPSSGGEQFF.

V and J are TRBV2 and TRBJ1-3, with D perhaps TRBD1 (6 bases). CDR1 SNHLY and CDR2 FYNNEI come from the germline V gene. Deletions cut 5 bases from V and 1 base from J, with 12 bases between. The CDR3 has 15 residues. For the CDR3, the DNA is TGTGCCAGCAGTCATAGACAGGCTTCTGGAAACACCATATATTTT. This codes for CASSHRQASGNTIYF.